A selection of T cell receptor beta chains follows, all from one sample in a study of cytomegalovirus exposure and HLA in healthy donors. Measured with immunoSEQ multiplex PCR; TCRdb has only the in-frame clones, and not every one. The sample has about 170,000 clones, roughly 80% seen once. The sequencing sample was made of PBMCs. The receptors derive from a male donor in good health and CMV-seronegative. The CDR3 runs from the conserved cysteine through the conserved F or W. The order of the fields is V gene, CDR3 length, J gene, D gene, clone size, CDR3 protein, CDR3 DNA. D genes are given only for firm matches. A clone size is listed for some rows: how often the clone was seen (once, few, many), or a class if it is expanded.

TRBV7-2	15	TRBJ1-2	TRBD1	-	CASSLTLGQGSGYTF	TGTGCCAGCAGCCTAACCCTAGGACAGGGAAGTGGCTACACCTTC
TRBV30	13	TRBJ2-2	-	-	CAWSVGSTGELFF	TGTGCCTGGAGTGTAGGGAGCACCGGGGAGCTGTTTTTT
TRBV7-9	14	TRBJ2-2	-	once	CASSGRQNTGELFF	TGTGCCAGCAGCGGTAGACAGAACACCGGGGAGCTGTTTTTT
TRBV7-9	16	TRBJ2-5	TRBD1	-	CASSKKLGQAQETQYF	TGTGCCAGCAGCAAAAAACTTGGACAGGCCCAAGAGACCCAGTACTTC
TRBV25-1	13	TRBJ1-2	TRBD1	-	CASRGDRVYGYTF	TGTGCCAGCAGGGGAGACAGGGTCTATGGCTACACCTTC
TRBV7-2	14	TRBJ1-5	-	few	CASSVPGQHQPQHF	TGTGCCAGCAGCGTCCCGGGACAACATCAGCCCCAGCATTTT
TRBV7-2	15	TRBJ2-2	-	-	CASSWTQANTGELFF	TGTGCCAGCAGCTGGACACAAGCGAACACCGGGGAGCTGTTTTTT
TRBV6-5	15	TRBJ2-7	TRBD2	-	CASYKLAGVSYEQYF	TGTGCCAGTTACAAGCTAGCGGGGGTATCCTACGAGCAGTACTTC
TRBV6-5	15	TRBJ2-7	-	-	CASSYSTTSGLLLNF	TGTGCCAGCAGTTATTCGACGACGTCAGGGCTACTCTTGAACTTC
TRBV6-5	13	TRBJ1-6	TRBD1	-	CASRQGLRSPLHF	TGTGCCAGCAGACAGGGGCTCCGTTCACCCCTCCACTTT
TRBV19	15	TRBJ2-5	-	-	CASRSFRTAQETQYF	TGTGCCAGTAGATCGTTTAGGACAGCTCAAGAGACCCAGTACTTC
TRBV2	17	TRBJ2-2	TRBD1	-	CASRVGGQGATTGELFF	TGTGCCAGCAGGGTCGGAGGACAGGGGGCGACCACCGGGGAGCTGTTTTTT
TRBV7-2	15	TRBJ1-4	-	-	CASSEQQSHNEKLFF	TGTGCCAGCAGCGAGCAACAGTCGCATAATGAAAAACTGTTTTTT
TRBV4-3	15	TRBJ2-3	-	-	CASSQALGGGDTQYF	TGCGCCAGCAGCCAGGCGTTGGGCGGAGGGGATACGCAGTATTTT
TRBV6-6	14	TRBJ2-1	TRBD1	-	CASRATGKSNEQFF	TGTGCCAGCAGAGCGACAGGGAAGAGCAATGAGCAGTTCTTC
TRBV5-4	15	TRBJ2-5	TRBD1	-	CASSPTGRVKETQYF	TGTGCCAGCAGCCCGACAGGGCGGGTGAAGGAGACCCAGTACTTC
TRBV28	15	TRBJ1-2	TRBD1	-	CASSTVRQGLRGYTF	TGTGCCAGCAGTACCGTACGACAGGGGCTAAGGGGCTACACCTTC
TRBV19	12	TRBJ1-1	-	-	CASSPLGGEAFF	TGTGCCAGTAGTCCCCTGGGGGGGGAAGCTTTCTTT
TRBV7-9	15	TRBJ2-3	-	-	CASSGGAGSADTQYF	TGTGCCAGCAGCGGGGGCGCCGGAAGCGCAGATACGCAGTATTTT
TRBV7-6	14	TRBJ1-1	-	-	CASSLAGRYTEAFF	TGTGCCAGCAGCTTAGCTGGGAGGTACACTGAAGCTTTCTTT
TRBV6-1	15	TRBJ2-7	TRBD2	-	CASIDVRGSPYEQYF	TGTGCCAGCATAGATGTTCGCGGGAGTCCCTACGAGCAGTACTTC
TRBV27	16	TRBJ2-6	TRBD1	-	CASSARQGSGANVLTF	TGTGCCAGCAGTGCGAGACAGGGCTCTGGGGCCAACGTCCTGACTTTC